The T cell receptor beta chain described here comes from a study of circulating and synovial CD4+ cells in juvenile arthritis (dated 2014 in TCRdb). About the investigation overall: Within each patient, the study compared the TCRbeta CDR3 repertoires of three groups: circulating HLA-DR+ CD4 T cells, bulk blood CD4 T cells, and synovial CD4 T cells. The goal of the repertoire sequencing was to confirm that synovial clonotypes were enriched in a circulating synovial-like CD4 T cell subset. Here is what the overall study found, with its caveats: Overlap with synovium increased with sequencing depth, so measured shared-clonotype fractions likely underestimated the full repertoire overlap. Synovial and circulating pathogenic-like lymphocyte repertoires were less diverse than bulk blood CD4 repertoires, and some CPL samples were as oligoclonal as synovium. The difference between circulating pathogenic-like lymphocytes and bulk blood T cells was not detected by traditional Vbeta family usage analysis. Circulating pathogenic-like lymphocytes were found to cluster with synovial T cells, and a substantially higher fraction of CDR3 sequences was shared with synovium by circulating pathogenic-like lymphocytes than by bulk blood. Because T cell genome counts differed by at least an order of magnitude between CPL and bulk blood CD4 samples, sample-size effects were addressed.

From V the trimming removes 0 bases and from J it removes 5 bases, while the gene matches leave 5 bases of the junction unaccounted for. From the cysteine up to the phenylalanine, the CDR3 has a length of 16 residues. Just the 48-base CDR3 DNA is kept, in frame starting at base 1. Via the germline V gene, CDR1 is SGDLS and CDR2 YYNGEE. Library prep was done by the immunoSEQ multiplex PCR assay. An external provider performed TCRbeta CDR3 sequencing as a commercial service. Per the source publication's procedure: The analyses used productive nucleotide sequences together with amino acid sequences obtained by in silico translation. Diversity was measured as Renyi entropy over a range of alpha values, and the median of 200 repeated subsamples was taken to equalise sample size. The distance between each pair of repertoires was calculated as one minus the Chao-modified Jaccard index, which corrects for under-sampling, and this distance was used for clustering. Frequency-weighted overlap with synovial clonotypes was calculated over 200 sample sizes with 200 draws without replacement at each size, and the overlap was reported at the size of the smaller sample. What TCRdb holds here is the immuneACCESS table cut down to in-frame rearrangements. Part of the clones is not present; checked against another copy, under half of the missing clones reflect an unresolved V gene, and the others are unexplained. The D gene and trimming were derived from the DNA, and the V and J assignments and clone size from that table. This sample comprises around 32,000 clones, 93% of them detected only once. In total, the top ten clones hold about 3% of the sample.

The sequenced samples were obtained from patients with active juvenile idiopathic arthritis. Sorting was carried out immediately after cells were thawed, and dead cells were excluded with Live/Dead Fixable Near-IR Stain. About this clone: The antigen this receptor binds is unknown. The sample holds no much larger clone one base away, and base qualities are not on file.

The V and J segments used are TRBV9 and TRBJ1-4; 9 middle bases align to TRBD1. The sequence derives from a human donor with juvenile idiopathic arthritis. The sample consisted of CD4+ T cells from blood. CDR3 region: CASSVGGTGGNEKLFF. The base sequence is TGTGCCAGCAGCGTAGGGGGAACAGGGGGCAATGAAAAACTGTTTTTT.